The 19 T cell receptor beta chains listed next were all sequenced from one sample in a study of early T cells in non-severe SARS-CoV-2 infection. TCRdb redid the calling of the 5' RACE reads with MiXCR, one entry per CDR3 protein. Here the sample spans tens of thousands of distinct CDR3 sequences, roughly an eighth being singletons. The sequencing sample was made of whole blood. The receptors shown here come from an adult who was a healthcare worker with PCR-confirmed SARS-CoV-2 infection or an uninfected control (not recorded which).

This clonotype came up many times. The V gene is TRBV12-2, the J gene TRBJ2-2; the D call TRBD2 from the table was never checked on the DNA. TRBV12-2 is labeled a pseudogene. CDR3 length equals 16 residues. The CDR3 nucleotides read TGTGCAAGTCGCTTAGGACTAGCGGGTAACACCGGGGAGCTGTTTTTT. Residues: CASRLGLAGNTGELFF.

The chain recombines TRBV11-3 with TRBJ2-3; 9 bases line up with TRBD1. The length of the CDR3 is 15 residues. Trimming at V came to 5 bases and at J to 6 bases, leaving 9 bases not matched to a gene. From germline, CDR1 is SGHNT and CDR2 YENEEA. In DNA, the CDR3 is TGTGCCAGCAGCCCCGGGACAGGGATATATGATACGCAGTATTTT. Residues: CASSPGTGIYDTQYF.

This clonotype was picked up many times. The rearrangement uses TRBV7-2 and TRBJ2-3, with TRBD2 identical over 15 bases. Trimming removed 4 bases from V and 6 bases from J; junction bases left unmatched: 2. The CDR3 covers 15 residues. Germline CDR1 reads SGHTA; CDR2 reads FQGNSA. In DNA form, the CDR3 reads TGTGCCAGCAGCTGGACTAGCGGGAGGGTGGATACGCAGTATTTT. It yields the protein CASSWTSGRVDTQYF.

This chain uses TRBV13 with TRBJ2-1; possible D gene TRBD1, 6 bases. Trimming cost V 3 bases and J 4 bases, with 10 bases left between them. Germline CDR1 reads PRHDT; CDR2 reads FYEKMQ (reference sequence). The CDR3 has 14 residues. The CDR3 bases are TGTGCCAGCAGCTTGGGGGCCTGGTACAATGAGCAGTTCTTC. Its protein is CASSLGAWYNEQFF.

This chain's CDR3 is CASSPPGGSDEQFF. The CDR3 DNA reads as TGTGCCAGCAGCCCACCGGGGGGGAGCGATGAGCAGTTCTTC. The chain couples TRBV6-2 or TRBV6-3 to TRBJ2-1, with TRBD2 identical over 8 bases. Germline CDR1 reads MNHEY; CDR2 reads SVGEGT. The ends lost 6 bases at V and 8 bases at J; junction bases unmatched: 9. The CDR3 extends over 14 amino acids.

J is TRBJ1-6 and V is TRBV7-2; 9 bases align to TRBD1. Germline V gene lookup returns CDR1 SGHTA and CDR2 FQGNSA. V shed 0 bases and J 14 bases; nucleotides not matched to a gene: 11. The length of the CDR3 is 16 residues. CDR3 region: CASSLAGLGQGTSLHF. For the CDR3, the DNA is TGTGCCAGCAGCTTAGCGGGTTTGGGACAGGGTACATCCCTCCACTTT.

The chain has TRBV27 and TRBJ1-2; 8 bases match TRBD1. Germline V gene data show CDR1 as MNHEY and CDR2 as SMNVEV (reference sequence). This CDR3 spans 13 amino acids. J was trimmed by 5 bases and V by 6 bases; bases with no gene match: 5. CDR3 bases: TGTGCCAGCAGGAAAACAGGGGGTTATGGCTACACCTTC. This encodes CASRKTGGYGYTF.

This clonotype was seen a handful of times. The CDR3 DNA follows: TGTGCCACCCGAAGAGGGGGAGGAGAGACCGGGGAGCTGTTTTTT. This encodes CATRRGGGETGELFF. This chain uses TRBV12-3 or TRBV12-4 with TRBJ2-2; D could derive from TRBD1 or TRBD2 (6 bases each). The ends were cut back, 10 bases at V and 5 bases at J, with 20 bases in the middle. The CDR3 has 15 amino acids.

This clonotype was recorded a few times. The chain joins TRBV10-2 to TRBJ2-7; TRBD2 matches at 11 bases. Unmatched junction bases numbered 5, after V lost 6 bases and J lost 4 bases. The CDR3 extends over 14 amino acids. CDR1 is WSHSY, CDR2 SAAADI, per germline. The CDR3 bases are TGCGCCAGCAGGACCGGGACTAGCGGTTACGAGCAGTACTTC. As protein: CASRTGTSGYEQYF.

This clonotype was seen repeatedly, ten times or more. The J gene is TRBJ2-1, the V gene TRBV5-1, with TRBD2 matching 8 bases. The CDR3 totals 16 residues. Germline CDR1 and CDR2: SGHRS and YFSETQ. Losses at the gene ends were 0 bases for V and 3 bases for J; bases not matched to a gene: 5. Written as DNA, the CDR3 is TGCGCCAGCAGCTTGGTCCTAGCGGGCCACTACAATGAGCAGTTCTTC. Its translation: CASSLVLAGHYNEQFF.

This clonotype was observed at least ten times. The rearrangement joins TRBV7-9 to TRBJ2-7, with D perhaps given as TRBD1 or TRBD2 (7 bases each). Looked up from germline, CDR1 is SEHNR and CDR2 is FQNEAQ (reference sequence). CDR3 length: 14 residues. The V and J ends lost 5 bases and 6 bases respectively, with 17 bases between them. CDR3 coding DNA: TGTGCCAGCAGCCCCCAGGGGGGGCGCTCCGAGCAGTACTTC. Its translation: CASSPQGGRSEQYF.

The V gene is TRBV5-1, the J gene TRBJ1-5; D is unclear. The CDR3 contains 15 residues. Germline V CDR1 and CDR2: SGHRS, YFSETQ. V lost 0 bases, J lost 2 bases, and 9 bases lay in between. In nucleotides, the CDR3 is TGCGCCAGCAGCTTGGTATCTGGTGGCAATCAGCCCCAGCATTTT. Protein sequence: CASSLVSGGNQPQHF.

The table lists this clonotype with a few counts. The chain recombines TRBV5-6 with TRBJ2-7, with a possible D match to TRBD1 (6 bases). The CDR3 spans 14 residues. The germline CDR1 and CDR2 sequences are SGHDT and YYEEEE. The V end was cut by 4 bases, the J end by 6 bases, with 17 bases between. The CDR3 nucleotides are TGTGCCAGCAGCCGGACAGTTAGGGTGGTCGAGCAGTACTTC. This translates into CASSRTVRVVEQYF.

This clonotype was counted a few times. The chain has TRBV7-9 and TRBJ2-2; TRBD2 matches 10 bases. Germline values: CDR1 SEHNR, CDR2 FQNEAQ (reference sequence). The CDR3 consists of 17 residues. V shed 5 bases and J 4 bases; nucleotides not matched to a gene: 10. The CDR3 coding sequence is TGTGCCAGCAGCCCCAAGCTAGCGGGAGATTTCACCGGGGAGCTGTTTTTT. This translates into CASSPKLAGDFTGELFF.

This clonotype has more than one count but fewer than ten. The chain couples TRBV7-9 to TRBJ2-2; no clear D. V was trimmed by 5 bases and J by 0 bases, leaving 10 bases between them. The germline V gene has CDR1 SEHNR and CDR2 FQNEAQ (reference sequence). The CDR3 runs 15 residues. The CDR3 nucleotides are TGTGCCAGCAGCAGGGTCCACGCGAACACCGGGGAGCTGTTTTTT. Amino acids: CASSRVHANTGELFF.

This clonotype occurred many times. The V and J genes are TRBV7-2 and TRBJ2-3; D ambiguous. CDR3 size: 12 residues. V shed 2 bases and J shed 3 bases, with 3 bases lying between them. Looked up from germline, CDR1 is SGHTA and CDR2 is FQGNSA. CDR3 nucleotides: TGTGCCAGCAGCTTAAGGACAGATACGCAGTATTTT. It encodes CASSLRTDTQYF.

A few counts support this clonotype. The junction departs from the called germline gene at one end, perhaps through a read error. The genes are TRBV7-7 and TRBJ2-1, with D perhaps matching TRBD1 or TRBD2 (5 bases each). The germline V gene has CDR1 SSHAT and CDR2 FNYEAQ (reference sequence). The CDR3 runs to 18 residues. CDR3 region: CASSRSEDIGDPYNEQFF. Here the CDR3 DNA reads TGTGCTAGCAGCCGCTCCGAAGATATAGGGGACCCTTACAATGAGCAGTTCTTC.

The chain carries TRBV6-5 and TRBJ1-1, with a possible D match to TRBD1 (6 bases). V shed 10 bases and J shed 0 bases, with 21 bases lying between them. There are 16 residues in the CDR3. CDR1 is MNHEY, CDR2 SVGAGI, per germline. The CDR3 bases are TGTGCCAAAGTTCTAGGGGGGACATCTATGAACACTGAAGCTTTCTTT. This sequence encodes CAKVLGGTSMNTEAFF.

This clonotype was counted many times. The chain has TRBV7-2 and TRBJ2-2; D ambiguous. The CDR3 is made up of 15 amino acids. Trimming took 5 bases from V and 3 from J, leaving 13 bases between them. The germline CDR1 and CDR2 sequences are SGHTA and FQGNSA. Here the CDR3 DNA reads TGTGCCAGCAGCCCCGGATACGGTGACACCGGGGAGCTGTTTTTT. Its translation: CASSPGYGDTGELFF.